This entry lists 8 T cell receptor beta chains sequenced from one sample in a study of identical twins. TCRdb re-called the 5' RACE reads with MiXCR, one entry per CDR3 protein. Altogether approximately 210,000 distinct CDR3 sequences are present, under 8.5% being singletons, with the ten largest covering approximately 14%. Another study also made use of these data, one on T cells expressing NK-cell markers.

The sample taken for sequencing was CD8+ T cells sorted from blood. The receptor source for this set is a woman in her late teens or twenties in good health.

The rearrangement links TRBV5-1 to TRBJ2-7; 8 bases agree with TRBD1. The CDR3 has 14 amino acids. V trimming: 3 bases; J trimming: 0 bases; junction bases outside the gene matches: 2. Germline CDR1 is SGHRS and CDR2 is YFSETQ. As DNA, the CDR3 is TGCGCCAGCAGCTACACAGGGGGCTCCTACGAGCAGTACTTC. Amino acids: CASSYTGGSYEQYF. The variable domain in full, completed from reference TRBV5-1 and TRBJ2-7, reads KAGVTQTPRYLIKTRGQQVTLSCSPISGHRSVSWYQQTPGQGLQFLFEYFSETQRNKGNFPGRFSGRQFSNSRSEMNVSTLELGDSALYLCASSYTGGSYEQYFGPGTRLTVT.

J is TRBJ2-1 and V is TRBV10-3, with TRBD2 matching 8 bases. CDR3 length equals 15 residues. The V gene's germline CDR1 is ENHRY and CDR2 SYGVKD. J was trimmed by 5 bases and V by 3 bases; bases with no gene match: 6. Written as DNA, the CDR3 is TGTGCCATCAGTGATGTACGCGGGGGGAACAATGAGCAGTTCTTC. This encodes CAISDVRGGNNEQFF.

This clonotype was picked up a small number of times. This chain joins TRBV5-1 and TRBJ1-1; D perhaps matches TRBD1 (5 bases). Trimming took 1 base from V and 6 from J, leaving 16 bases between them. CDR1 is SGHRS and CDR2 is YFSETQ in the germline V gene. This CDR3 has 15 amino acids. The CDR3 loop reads CASSLRRDFLSEAFF. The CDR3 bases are TGCGCCAGCAGCTTGAGGCGGGACTTTTTATCTGAAGCTTTCTTT.

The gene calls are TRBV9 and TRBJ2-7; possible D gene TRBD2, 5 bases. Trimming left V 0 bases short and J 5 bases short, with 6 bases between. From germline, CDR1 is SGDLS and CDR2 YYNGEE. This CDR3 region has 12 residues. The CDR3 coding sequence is TGTGCCAGCAGCGTAGGAGGGAACGAGCAGTACTTC. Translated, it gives CASSVGGNEQYF.

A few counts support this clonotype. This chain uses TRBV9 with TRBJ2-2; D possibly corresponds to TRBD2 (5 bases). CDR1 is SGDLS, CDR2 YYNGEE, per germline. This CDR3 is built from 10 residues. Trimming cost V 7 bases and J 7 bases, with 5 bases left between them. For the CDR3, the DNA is TGTGCCAGCGCGGGCGGGGAGCTGTTTTTT. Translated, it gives CASAGGELFF. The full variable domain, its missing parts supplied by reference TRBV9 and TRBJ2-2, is DSGVTQTPKHLITATGQRVTLRCSPRSGDLSVYWYQQSLDQGLQFLIQYYNGEERAKGNILERFSAQQFPDLHSELNLSSLELGDSALYFCASAGGELFFGEGSRLTVL.

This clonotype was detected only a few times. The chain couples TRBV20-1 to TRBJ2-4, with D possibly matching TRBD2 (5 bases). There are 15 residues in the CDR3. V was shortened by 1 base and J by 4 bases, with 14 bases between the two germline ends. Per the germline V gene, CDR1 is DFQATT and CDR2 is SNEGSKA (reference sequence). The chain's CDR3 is CSARGGWEGKNIQYF. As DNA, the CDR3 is TGCAGTGCTAGAGGAGGGTGGGAAGGGAAAAACATTCAGTACTTC.

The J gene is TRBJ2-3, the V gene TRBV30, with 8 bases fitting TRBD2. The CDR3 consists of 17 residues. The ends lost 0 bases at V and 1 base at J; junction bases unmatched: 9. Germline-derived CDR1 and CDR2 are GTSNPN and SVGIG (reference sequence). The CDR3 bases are TGTGCCTGGAGTGTAAGGCTGGGACTAGTGGGCACAGATACGCAGTATTTT. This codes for CAWSVRLGLVGTDTQYF.

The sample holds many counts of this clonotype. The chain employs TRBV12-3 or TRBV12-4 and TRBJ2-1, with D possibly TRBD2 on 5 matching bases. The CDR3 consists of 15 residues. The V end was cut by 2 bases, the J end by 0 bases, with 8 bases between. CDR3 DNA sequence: TGTGCCAGCAGTTTATGGGAGAGCTCCTACAATGAGCAGTTCTTC. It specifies CASSLWESSYNEQFF.